These T cell receptor beta chains were read from a single sample in a study of T-cell reconstitution after alpha-beta-depleted transplantation in children. TCRdb recomputed calls from the PCR reads with MiXCR, one row per CDR3 protein. Of 300,000 or so distinct CDR3 sequences in the sample, approximately 23% were seen once. Sequenced material: PBMCs, mostly from graft donor cells, taken 180 days after TCRalphabeta/CD19-depleted stem cell transplant. The receptors shown here come from a male patient under 18 who had a stem cell transplant for acute lymphoblastic leukemia, so the T cells may come from the graft donor. CDR3s include the opening cysteine and the closing phenylalanine or tryptophan. A D gene is named only where the DNA matches it firmly. Expanded clones get a size class; other rows say once, few or many, or leave the size out.

NA	NA	TRBJ1-4	TRBV6-6	CASSLAEKLFF	TGTGCCAGCAGTTTAGCGGAGAAACTGTTTTTT
NA	many	TRBJ2-1	TRBV4-2	CASSHFGPLESSYNEQFF	TGTGCCAGCAGCCACTTTGGGCCCTTAGAGAGCTCCTACAATGAGCAGTTCTTC
NA	NA	TRBJ2-7	TRBV7-7	CASSLLQGPFYEQYF	TGTGCCAGCAGCTTACTGCAGGGACCGTTCTACGAGCAGTACTTC
NA	few	TRBJ2-2	TRBV27	CASTFIQGFGYTGELFF	TGTGCCAGCACCTTTATTCAGGGCTTCGGATACACCGGGGAGCTGTTTTTT
NA	NA	TRBJ2-7	TRBV14	CASSPRGKGPYEQYF	TGTGCCAGCAGCCCTCGGGGGAAGGGCCCTTACGAGCAGTACTTC
NA	few	TRBJ2-1	TRBV5-5	CASSFQGTSDNEQFF	TGTGCCAGCAGTTTCCAGGGGACAAGCGACAATGAGCAGTTCTTC
NA	few	TRBJ2-7	TRBV9	CASSVALFSYEQYF	TGTGCCAGCAGCGTAGCCCTATTCTCCTACGAGCAGTACTTC
NA	NA	TRBJ2-3	TRBV7-8	CASSLRDGYTDTQYF	TGTGCCAGCAGCCTCCGGGACGGATACACAGATACGCAGTATTTT
NA	few	TRBJ2-5	TRBV10-3	CAINGGLQETQYF	TGTGCCATCAACGGCGGTCTCCAGGAGACCCAGTACTTC
NA	few	TRBJ2-1	TRBV12-3/TRBV12-4	CASSLLIDEQFF	TGTGCCAGCAGTTTACTAATAGATGAGCAGTTCTTC
TRBD1	NA	TRBJ2-3	TRBV5-1	CASSYATGGVSTDTQYF	TGCGCCAGCAGCTACGCCACAGGGGGCGTGAGCACAGATACGCAGTATTTT
NA	few	TRBJ1-1	TRBV5-1	CASSLDHFEAFF	TGCGCCAGCAGCTTGGATCACTTTGAAGCTTTCTTT
TRBD1	NA	TRBJ2-1	TRBV5-1	CASRGDRIYEQFF	TGCGCCAGCAGGGGGGACAGGATCTATGAGCAGTTCTTC
NA	few	TRBJ2-7	TRBV5-1	CASSLNRVSSYEQYF	TGCGCCAGCAGCTTGAACCGGGTCTCCTCCTACGAGCAGTACTTC
NA	NA	TRBJ2-1	TRBV29-1	CSVAGGPHNEQFF	TGCAGCGTTGCAGGAGGTCCACACAATGAGCAGTTCTTC
TRBD1	NA	TRBJ2-1	TRBV10-3	CAISESISGTGRYNEQFF	TGTGCCATCAGTGAGTCGATAAGCGGGACAGGGAGGTACAATGAGCAGTTCTTC
NA	few	TRBJ1-2	TRBV12-3/TRBV12-4	CASSLISRLYGYTF	TGTGCCAGCAGTTTGATCTCCAGGCTCTATGGCTACACCTTC
TRBD2	NA	TRBJ2-7	TRBV27	CASSLSGGRRPIDEQYF	TGTGCCAGCAGTTTATCAGGCGGGAGAAGGCCCATAGACGAGCAGTACTTC
TRBD2	NA	TRBJ2-2	TRBV5-1	CASSVPGLAGEMAGELFF	TGCGCCAGCAGCGTACCGGGACTAGCGGGAGAGATGGCCGGGGAGCTGTTTTTT
TRBD1	few	TRBJ1-5	TRBV20-1	CSAHRQGRNQPQHF	TGCAGTGCTCACCGACAGGGACGGAATCAGCCCCAGCATTTT
NA	NA	TRBJ2-1	TRBV14	CASSQAGVLVGGKYNEQFF	TGTGCCAGCAGCCAAGCAGGTGTGCTAGTCGGCGGAAAGTACAATGAGCAGTTCTTC
TRBD2	NA	TRBJ2-1	TRBV4-2	CASSRKLAGSYNEQFF	TGTGCCAGCAGCCGCAAACTAGCGGGGTCCTACAATGAGCAGTTCTTC
NA	NA	TRBJ2-7	TRBV9	CASSSREGAPSSYEQYF	TGTGCCAGCAGCTCCAGGGAGGGGGCCCCTAGCTCCTACGAGCAGTACTTC
TRBD2	NA	TRBJ2-7	TRBV7-6	CASSLYAGTSGYEQYF	TGTGCCAGCAGCTTATACGCCGGGACTAGCGGCTACGAGCAGTACTTC
NA	NA	TRBJ2-7	TRBV19	CASADIVDSPYEQYF	TGTGCCAGTGCCGACATCGTGGATTCACCCTACGAGCAGTACTTC
NA	NA	TRBJ1-5	TRBV19	CASSIGQVNSNQPQHF	TGTGCCAGTAGTATCGGGCAGGTTAATAGCAATCAGCCCCAGCATTTT
NA	NA	TRBJ2-1	TRBV7-9	CASLLDRNNEQFF	TGTGCCAGCCTCCTGGACAGAAACAATGAGCAGTTCTTC
TRBD1	NA	TRBJ2-2	TRBV5-1	CASRLSTGGISGELFF	TGCGCGAGCAGGCTCTCGACAGGGGGGATAAGCGGGGAGCTGTTTTTT
NA	NA	TRBJ2-7	TRBV20-1	CSAASYEQYF	TGCAGTGCCGCAAGCTACGAGCAGTACTTC
NA	NA	TRBJ2-7	TRBV29-1	CSVRAGVAPHEQYF	TGCAGCGTAAGGGCCGGGGTAGCCCCCCACGAGCAGTACTTC
NA	NA	TRBJ2-3	TRBV5-1	CASSWHPARTDTQYF	TGCGCCAGCAGCTGGCACCCGGCGCGCACAGATACGCAGTATTTT
TRBD2	NA	TRBJ2-1	TRBV6-5	CASSYWPNTLAGVNNEQFF	TGTGCCAGCAGTTACTGGCCAAATACACTAGCGGGAGTTAACAATGAGCAGTTCTTC